Listed below are T cell receptor beta chains from one sample, sequenced in a study of CD8+ T cells in alopecia areata. Assay: immunoSEQ multiplex PCR; the TCRdb copy retains only in-frame clones and omits some. The table records about 190,000 clones, around 64% of them present only once. The specimen was CD4+ T cells sorted from blood, collected around week 50, from a patient treated with tofacitinib. These receptors were collected from a human donor with alopecia areata. The CDR3 runs from the conserved cysteine through the conserved F or W. Fields, in order: V gene, D gene, J gene, clone size, CDR3 protein, CDR3 DNA. A D gene is named only where the DNA matches it firmly. The size field is filled for only some rows; it gives once, few, many or a size class.

V: TRBV29-1
D: TRBD1
J: TRBJ1-5
size: few
CDR3: CSVGDSTQPQHF
DNA: TGCAGCGTTGGGGACAGTACTCAGCCCCAGCATTTT

V: TRBV5-1
D: .
J: TRBJ1-1
size: .
CDR3: CASSPRENTEAFF
DNA: TGCGCCAGCTCCCCCCGGGAGAACACTGAAGCTTTCTTT

V: TRBV15
D: .
J: TRBJ1-5
size: .
CDR3: CATSRDLQQPQHF
DNA: TGTGCCACCAGCAGAGATCTCCAGCAGCCCCAGCATTTT

V: TRBV7-2
D: TRBD2
J: TRBJ2-1
size: .
CDR3: CASSLTRGGRSEQFF
DNA: TGTGCCAGCAGCTTAACGCGGGGGGGCCGGAGTGAGCAGTTCTTC

V: TRBV6-1
D: .
J: TRBJ2-1
size: .
CDR3: CASSDLRGYNEQFF
DNA: TGTGCCAGCAGTGATCTAAGGGGATACAATGAGCAGTTCTTC

V: TRBV5-1
D: TRBD1
J: TRBJ2-3
size: .
CDR3: CASSSSGTGVGDTQYF
DNA: TGCGCCAGCAGCTCTTCCGGGACAGGGGTAGGAGATACGCAGTATTTT

V: TRBV29-1
D: TRBD1
J: TRBJ2-3
size: .
CDR3: CSVTGTVTDTQYF
DNA: TGCAGCGTCACCGGGACAGTCACAGATACGCAGTATTTT

V: TRBV10-3
D: TRBD2
J: TRBJ2-3
size: .
CDR3: CAILAGVPDTQYF
DNA: TGTGCCATACTAGCGGGGGTTCCAGATACGCAGTATTTT

V: TRBV15
D: .
J: TRBJ2-3
size: .
CDR3: CATSRGGTSTDTQYF
DNA: TGTGCCACCAGCAGAGGGGGGACTAGCACAGATACGCAGTATTTT

V: TRBV2
D: .
J: TRBJ1-2
size: .
CDR3: CASSEAGTEYGYTF
DNA: TGTGCCAGCAGTGAAGCCGGGACGGAATATGGCTACACCTTC

V: TRBV4-3
D: TRBD1
J: TRBJ2-5
size: .
CDR3: CASSPGQGGQETQYF
DNA: TGCGCCAGCAGCCCGGGACAGGGAGGACAAGAGACCCAGTACTTC

V: TRBV4-3
D: TRBD1
J: TRBJ2-7
size: .
CDR3: CASSLWDRGYEQYF
DNA: TGCGCCAGCAGCCTTTGGGACAGGGGGTACGAGCAGTACTTC

V: TRBV25-1
D: .
J: TRBJ1-2
size: .
CDR3: CASSEQGYGYTF
DNA: TGTGCCAGCAGTGAACAGGGGTATGGCTACACCTTC

V: TRBV5-1
D: .
J: TRBJ2-6
size: few
CDR3: CASRFQGASFVGANVLTF
DNA: TGCGCCAGCAGATTTCAGGGTGCCTCCTTCGTCGGGGCCAACGTCCTGACTTTC

V: TRBV30
D: .
J: TRBJ2-6
size: few
CDR3: CAWGSGANVLTF
DNA: TGTGCCTGGGGCTCTGGGGCCAACGTCCTGACTTTC

V: TRBV10-3
D: .
J: TRBJ1-5
size: medium-sized
CDR3: CASHGEINQPQHF
DNA: TGTGCCAGCCACGGAGAGATCAATCAGCCCCAGCATTTT

V: TRBV30
D: TRBD1
J: TRBJ1-5
size: .
CDR3: CAWSVRDSRNQPQHF
DNA: TGTGCCTGGAGTGTGAGGGACAGCAGGAATCAGCCCCAGCATTTT

V: TRBV27
D: .
J: TRBJ1-5
size: .
CDR3: CASSYLPRGNQPQHF
DNA: TGTGCCAGCAGTTACCTTCCGAGGGGCAATCAGCCCCAGCATTTT

V: TRBV7-2
D: TRBD2
J: TRBJ2-7
size: once
CDR3: CASSYRTSGGQGTYEQYF
DNA: TGTGCCAGCAGCTATCGGACTAGCGGGGGACAAGGGACCTACGAGCAGTACTTC

V: TRBV27
D: .
J: TRBJ2-5
size: .
CDR3: CASQPGQGRIMYQETQYF
DNA: TGTGCCAGCCAACCGGGACAAGGTCGAATAATGTACCAAGAGACCCAGTACTTC

V: TRBV4-3
D: .
J: TRBJ2-7
size: once
CDR3: CASSQDWRGHEQYF
DNA: TGCGCCAGCAGCCAAGATTGGCGAGGCCACGAGCAGTACTTC

V: TRBV9
D: TRBD2
J: TRBJ2-3
size: .
CDR3: CASSVGLAGGLNTDTQYF
DNA: TGTGCCAGCAGCGTAGGGCTAGCGGGGGGACTAAACACAGATACGCAGTATTTT

V: TRBV7-2
D: .
J: TRBJ2-1
size: few
CDR3: CASSLLGYNEQFF
DNA: TGTGCCAGCAGCTTATTAGGCTACAATGAGCAGTTCTTC

V: TRBV30
D: TRBD1
J: TRBJ1-2
size: .
CDR3: CAWSVGTGNNYGYTF
DNA: TGTGCCTGGAGTGTGGGGACAGGGAACAACTATGGCTACACCTTC

V: TRBV30
D: TRBD1
J: TRBJ2-7
size: .
CDR3: CAWSVGQGSYEQYF
DNA: TGTGCCTGGAGTGTAGGACAGGGCTCCTACGAGCAGTACTTC

V: TRBV6-5
D: .
J: TRBJ2-3
size: .
CDR3: CASRDGGVTDTQYF
DNA: TGTGCCAGCAGAGACGGCGGGGTCACAGATACGCAGTATTTT

V: TRBV2
D: .
J: TRBJ2-1
size: .
CDR3: CASSDDYNEQFF
DNA: TGTGCCAGCAGTGACGATTACAATGAGCAGTTCTTC

V: TRBV6-5
D: .
J: TRBJ1-5
size: few
CDR3: CASSYSVDQPQHF
DNA: TGTGCCAGCAGTTACTCAGTCGATCAGCCCCAGCATTTT

V: TRBV5-1
D: .
J: TRBJ2-5
size: few
CDR3: CASSLPGNQETQYF
DNA: TGCGCCAGCAGCTTGCCGGGGAACCAAGAGACCCAGTACTTC

V: TRBV10-2
D: .
J: TRBJ1-5
size: few
CDR3: CASSEVSQPQHF
DNA: TGCGCCAGCAGTGAGGTGAGTCAGCCCCAGCATTTT

V: TRBV7-2
D: .
J: TRBJ2-6
size: few
CDR3: CASSLTAGANVLTF
DNA: TGTGCCAGCAGCTTGACAGCTGGGGCCAACGTCCTGACTTTC

V: TRBV29-1
D: .
J: TRBJ1-1
size: .
CDR3: CSVTGLSWTEAFF
DNA: TGCAGCGTCACAGGGTTAAGTTGGACTGAAGCTTTCTTT

V: TRBV19
D: TRBD2
J: TRBJ2-3
size: few
CDR3: CASSSTSGHTDTQYF
DNA: TGTGCCAGTAGTTCAACTAGCGGGCACACAGATACGCAGTATTTT

V: TRBV4-3
D: .
J: TRBJ1-4
size: .
CDR3: CASSQAGPGQLKGSEKLFF
DNA: TGCGCCAGCAGCCAGGCCGGACCGGGACAACTGAAGGGTAGTGAAAAACTGTTTTTT

V: TRBV2
D: TRBD2
J: TRBJ2-5
size: .
CDR3: CASSEGLGETQYF
DNA: TGTGCCAGCAGCGAAGGACTAGGAGAGACCCAGTACTTC

V: TRBV7-2
D: .
J: TRBJ1-2
size: .
CDR3: CASSLGPRQRGGYTF
DNA: TGTGCCAGCAGCTTAGGCCCCCGACAGCGGGGCGGCTACACCTTC

V: TRBV7-9
D: .
J: TRBJ1-1
size: .
CDR3: CASSFENTEAFF
DNA: TGTGCCAGCAGCTTTGAGAACACTGAAGCTTTCTTT

V: TRBV27
D: TRBD1
J: TRBJ1-1
size: .
CDR3: CASSSGTVPNTEAFF
DNA: TGTGCCAGCAGTTCGGGGACAGTTCCGAACACTGAAGCTTTCTTT

V: TRBV2
D: .
J: TRBJ1-6
size: .
CDR3: CATDGNSPLHF
DNA: TGTGCCACGGACGGGAATTCACCCCTCCACTTT

V: TRBV10-2
D: .
J: TRBJ1-1
size: .
CDR3: CASSITANTEAFF
DNA: TGCGCCAGCAGTATAACAGCGAACACTGAAGCTTTCTTT

V: TRBV29-1
D: TRBD2
J: TRBJ2-5
size: few
CDR3: CSVEPGGHQTQYF
DNA: TGCAGCGTTGAACCGGGGGGTCACCAGACCCAGTACTTC

V: TRBV29-1
D: TRBD1
J: TRBJ1-1
size: few
CDR3: CSVVSQGAWNTEAFF
DNA: TGCAGCGTTGTGTCCCAGGGGGCATGGAACACTGAAGCTTTCTTT

V: TRBV29-1
D: .
J: TRBJ2-2
size: few
CDR3: CSVQDLPGELFF
DNA: TGCAGCGTTCAAGACCTCCCCGGGGAGCTGTTTTTT

V: TRBV7-2
D: .
J: TRBJ2-5
size: .
CDR3: CASNPGRLETQYF
DNA: TGTGCCAGCAACCCTGGACGATTGGAGACCCAGTACTTC

V: TRBV27
D: .
J: TRBJ1-2
size: .
CDR3: CASSPEPYYGYTF
DNA: TGTGCCAGCAGTCCTGAACCCTACTATGGCTACACCTTC

V: TRBV7-3
D: .
J: TRBJ1-1
size: .
CDR3: CASSSGVNTEAFF
DNA: TGTGCCAGCAGCTCAGGCGTGAACACTGAAGCTTTCTTT

V: TRBV2
D: TRBD1
J: TRBJ1-6
size: .
CDR3: CASSARTGSPLHF
DNA: TGTGCCAGCAGTGCAAGGACAGGCTCACCCCTCCACTTT

V: TRBV4-1
D: TRBD2
J: TRBJ2-3
size: .
CDR3: CASSQEGSGTGRDTQYF
DNA: TGCGCCAGCAGCCAAGAGGGGAGCGGGACTGGTCGAGATACGCAGTATTTT

V: TRBV2
D: .
J: TRBJ1-2
size: .
CDR3: CASSEVRRNYGYTF
DNA: TGTGCCAGCAGTGAAGTCAGGCGTAACTATGGCTACACCTTC

V: TRBV19
D: .
J: TRBJ1-5
size: few
CDR3: CASSMGGPNQPQHF
DNA: TGTGCCAGTAGTATGGGGGGACCCAATCAGCCCCAGCATTTT

V: TRBV29-1
D: .
J: TRBJ1-2
size: .
CDR3: CSVDAGVGGYTF
DNA: TGCAGCGTTGATGCAGGGGTAGGAGGCTACACCTTC

V: TRBV7-2
D: .
J: TRBJ2-1
size: .
CDR3: CASSQGSTYNEQFF
DNA: TGTGCCAGCAGCCAGGGGTCGACTTACAATGAGCAGTTCTTC

V: TRBV5-1
D: .
J: TRBJ1-2
size: .
CDR3: CASSLAGQTLFYGYTF
DNA: TGCGCCAGCAGCTTGGCCGGGCAGACACTCTTCTATGGCTACACCTTC

V: TRBV30
D: TRBD2
J: TRBJ2-1
size: .
CDR3: CAWSLRGGEQFF
DNA: TGTGCCTGGAGTCTACGGGGGGGTGAGCAGTTCTTC

V: TRBV13
D: .
J: TRBJ1-6
size: .
CDR3: CASSHGVVNLAPLHF
DNA: TGTGCCAGCAGCCACGGGGTAGTGAACTTGGCACCCCTCCACTTT

V: TRBV29-1
D: .
J: TRBJ2-5
size: .
CDR3: CSVTRGGETQYF
DNA: TGCAGCGTTACAAGAGGGGGAGAGACCCAGTACTTC

V: TRBV11-2
D: .
J: TRBJ2-5
size: .
CDR3: CASSLGTSETQYF
DNA: TGTGCCAGCAGCTTAGGGACATCGGAGACCCAGTACTTC

V: TRBV7-2
D: TRBD1
J: TRBJ2-1
size: .
CDR3: CASSSGQDFREQFF
DNA: TGTGCCAGCAGCTCGGGACAGGATTTCCGTGAGCAGTTCTTC

V: TRBV15
D: TRBD1
J: TRBJ1-2
size: .
CDR3: CATSRDARGDYGYTF
DNA: TGTGCCACCAGCAGAGATGCCAGGGGGGACTATGGCTACACCTTC

V: TRBV7-2
D: .
J: TRBJ2-3
size: .
CDR3: CASSLLGQYTDTQYF
DNA: TGTGCCAGCAGCTTATTAGGGCAATACACAGATACGCAGTATTTT